This is a list of T cell receptor beta chains from one sample in a study of CD8 T cells in ankylosing spondylitis. From the 5' RACE reads, TCRdb called clonotypes with MiXCR, one entry per CDR3 protein. The sample lists 100,000 to 150,000 distinct CDR3 sequences; roughly 15% were seen once. Sequenced sample: blood, either unsorted or a sorted T cell fraction (not recorded which). These receptors were obtained from a female donor with ankylosing spondylitis or in good health (not recorded which). Each CDR3 is given with its conserved first and last residue. D genes are given only for firm matches. A row's size may be missing; if present it is once, few, many or a size class.

j_call | clone_size | d_call | v_call | cdr3_nt | cdr3_aa
TRBJ2-3 | many | - | TRBV20-1 | TGCAGTGCTAGATCCGGGGTCGGGGGCTTTATAGATACGCAGTATTTT | CSARSGVGGFIDTQYF
TRBJ2-1 | many | - | TRBV6-4 | TGTGCCAGCAGTGACTCGGGACGGGGATGTGACAATGAGCAGTTCTTC | CASSDSGRGCDNEQFF
TRBJ1-5 | many | - | TRBV10-3 | TGTGCCATCAGTGGAGTCTCGGAAAATCAGCCCCAGCATTTT | CAISGVSENQPQHF
TRBJ1-3 | many | - | TRBV20-1 | TGCAGTGCTACAGGGGCCGGCAACACCATATATTTT | CSATGAGNTIYF
TRBJ1-2 | many | - | TRBV27 | TGTGCCAGCAGTTTATCCCCGGCGGGATATGGCTACACCTTC | CASSLSPAGYGYTF
TRBJ2-1 | - | TRBD2 | TRBV5-1 | TGCGCCAGCAGCTTGGGAGCTAGCGGGAGTGTAGAGAATGAGCAGTTCTTC | CASSLGASGSVENEQFF
TRBJ2-3 | many | TRBD2 | TRBV27 | TGTGCCAGCAGTAAGTGGACTAGCGGGGGCCTTACAGATACGCAGTATTTT | CASSKWTSGGLTDTQYF
TRBJ2-3 | few | - | TRBV9 | TGTGCCAGCAGCGTAGGGGGTTACTTAACAGATACGCAGTATTTT | CASSVGGYLTDTQYF
TRBJ2-3 | many | - | TRBV5-1 | TGCGCCAGCAGCTTGTTTCCAGTTTTCACAGATACGCAGTATTTT | CASSLFPVFTDTQYF
TRBJ2-3 | many | TRBD2 | TRBV20-1 | TGCAGTGCCCAGCGGGGGGGCACAGATACGCAGTATTTT | CSAQRGGTDTQYF
TRBJ1-2 | many | TRBD1 | TRBV20-1 | TGCAGTGCGAAACCTTCACAGGGGGCCTCCCCGGGAGGCTACACCTTC | CSAKPSQGASPGGYTF
TRBJ2-1 | - | TRBD2 | TRBV12-3/TRBV12-4 | TGTGCCAGCGGCCCTAGCGGGGCCTCCTACAATGAGCAGTTCTTC | CASGPSGASYNEQFF
TRBJ2-1 | many | TRBD2 | TRBV20-1 | TGCAGTGCTCCAAAAATTACTAGCGGGGTAGGCAATGAGCAGTTCTTC | CSAPKITSGVGNEQFF
TRBJ2-7 | - | - | TRBV7-9 | TGTGCCAGCAGCCCCTGGCAGGGAGTCTACGAGCAGTACTTC | CASSPWQGVYEQYF
TRBJ1-2 | few | - | TRBV12-3/TRBV12-4 | TGTGCCAGCAGTCCAGACATTAACTATGGCTACACCTTC | CASSPDINYGYTF
TRBJ2-1 | - | TRBD2 | TRBV20-1 | TGCAGGGCTAGAGTTTCACTAGCGGGTTCGTACAATGAGCAGTTCTTC | CRARVSLAGSYNEQFF
TRBJ2-7 | few | - | TRBV5-1 | TGCGCCAGCAGCTCGACCTCCAGGCAATATTCCTACGAGCAGTACTTC | CASSSTSRQYSYEQYF
TRBJ2-7 | many | TRBD2 | TRBV25-1 | TGTGCCAGCAGTGAATCGGGACTAGCGGGAGGGCCGTTAGAGCAGTACTTC | CASSESGLAGGPLEQYF
TRBJ1-2 | many | - | TRBV3-1 | TGTGCCAGCAGCCCCTTGGTAGCCCGTTTAGGCTATGGCTACACCTTC | CASSPLVARLGYGYTF
TRBJ2-2 | many | TRBD1 | TRBV5-1 | TGCGCCAGCAGCTTGGCTGGACAGGGGCTCGCCGGGGAGCTGTTTTTT | CASSLAGQGLAGELFF
TRBJ1-2 | - | - | TRBV13 | TGTGCCAGCAGCTTGGGCCTTACCGCCACTTATGGCTACACCTTC | CASSLGLTATYGYTF
TRBJ2-2 | few | - | TRBV5-6 | TGTGCCAGCAGGACTGAGAACACCGGGGAGCTGTTTTTT | CASRTENTGELFF
TRBJ1-5 | many | - | TRBV3-1 | TGTGCCAGCAGCCAGGGTTCCGGTCAGCCCCAGCATTTT | CASSQGSGQPQHF
TRBJ2-2 | many | - | TRBV27 | TGTGCCAGCAGTTTATTCCGGCAGACCGGGGAGCTGTTTTTT | CASSLFRQTGELFF
TRBJ2-7 | - | - | TRBV11-2 | TGTGCCAGCAGATTAGGGGCCTCTTCCTACGAGCAGTACTTC | CASRLGASSYEQYF
TRBJ1-4 | - | - | TRBV5-4 | TGTGCCAGCAGCTTCGCCGACGGAGATGAAAAACTGTTTTTT | CASSFADGDEKLFF
TRBJ2-2 | - | - | TRBV5-6 | TGTGCCAGCAGCTTGTCGGGGACCACCGGGGAGCTGTTTTTT | CASSLSGTTGELFF
TRBJ2-3 | many | - | TRBV29-1 | TGCAGCGTTGAAGACGACCCAGATACGCAGTATTTT | CSVEDDPDTQYF
TRBJ2-3 | many | - | TRBV15 | TGTGCCACCAGCTTGTCTAGCGAGCATACGCAGTATTTT | CATSLSSEHTQYF
TRBJ2-1 | many | - | TRBV28 | TGTGCCAGCAGTTTTGGTTTGCGCAATGAGCAGTTCTTC | CASSFGLRNEQFF
TRBJ1-3 | few | - | TRBV12-3/TRBV12-4 | TGTGCCAGCAGTGGGGGTTCTGGAAACACCATATATTTT | CASSGGSGNTIYF
TRBJ2-1 | - | - | TRBV23-1 | TGCGCCAGCAAAACCGGGCCCATCAATGAGCAGTTCTTC | CASKTGPINEQFF
TRBJ1-5 | few | - | TRBV19 | TGTGCCACTCGGGATTTCCTGGGCTATAGCAATCAGCCCCAGCATTTT | CATRDFLGYSNQPQHF
TRBJ1-1 | - | TRBD1 | TRBV11-2 | TGTGCCAGCAGCTCTCTACGACAGGGTTACACTGAAGCTTTCTTT | CASSSLRQGYTEAFF
TRBJ2-7 | few | - | TRBV7-6 | TGTGCCAGCAGCTTAGAACAGGGTAGTACTTACGAGCAGTACTTC | CASSLEQGSTYEQYF
TRBJ2-3 | once | TRBD2 | TRBV3-1 | TGTGCCAGCAGCCGGGGGACTAGCGGGAAAACAGATACGCAGTATTTT | CASSRGTSGKTDTQYF
TRBJ1-5 | - | - | TRBV7-2 | TGTGCCAGCAGCTTAGGACAGGCCGACAATCAGCCCCAGCATTTT | CASSLGQADNQPQHF
TRBJ2-7 | - | - | TRBV7-2 | TGTGCCAGCAGCTTAGCGCTCAGGGGGGGTTACGAGCAGTACTTC | CASSLALRGGYEQYF
TRBJ2-7 | - | - | TRBV7-9 | TGTGCCAGCAGCTTAGCTGGGATCCCCTACGAGCAGTACTTC | CASSLAGIPYEQYF
TRBJ1-5 | - | - | TRBV15 | TGTGCCACCAGCAGGGGAACAGGCACGCCCCAGCATTTT | CATSRGTGTPQHF